Listed here are 32 T cell receptor beta chains from one sample, sequenced in a study of esophageal squamous cell carcinoma tumors. PCR used a TCR alpha or TCR beta constant-region primer with a P20EA primer, then nested PCR with CA2 or CB2. Reverse transcription used a polyT18-containing BSL-18E primer, and TCR genes were amplified by unbiased adaptor ligation RT-PCR. TCRdb processed the 5' RACE reads anew with MiXCR; each CDR3 protein has one entry. The table lists around 5,000 distinct CDR3 sequences, under 25% of them singletons. The sequenced sample consisted of tumor tissue. The receptors stem from a man aged 50 or older with esophageal squamous cell carcinoma.

This clonotype was detected a few times. V gene TRBV28 combines with J gene TRBJ2-7; D is tentatively TRBD1 or TRBD2 (7 bases each). From germline, CDR1 is MDHEN and CDR2 SYDVKM. V was clipped by 6 bases and J by 3 bases, with 18 bases between them. There are 15 residues in the CDR3. The DNA of the CDR3 is TGTGCCAGCAGCCCGTCAGGGGGGGTGCTCTACGAGCAGTACTTC. Encoded protein: CASSPSGGVLYEQYF.

The chain joins TRBV6-6 to TRBJ2-7, with D maybe TRBD1 (6 bases). The germline CDR1 and CDR2 sequences are MNHNY and SVGAGI (reference sequence). The germline V and J ends were trimmed by 6 bases and 3 bases, with 15 bases remaining between them. The CDR3 has 14 amino acids. CDR3 region: CASSADRRDYEQYF. The CDR3 DNA is TGTGCCAGCAGCGCAGACAGGAGAGACTACGAGCAGTACTTC.

J is TRBJ2-1 and V is TRBV12-3 or TRBV12-4; TRBD2 is a possible D gene (6 bases). The CDR3 runs 16 residues. Trimming removed 6 bases from V and 5 bases from J, with 20 bases in between. CDR3 DNA sequence: TGTGCCAGCAGCATCCTTGCGGGGTCGCCCGACAATGAGCAGTTCTTC. It translates to CASSILAGSPDNEQFF.

This chain links TRBV12-3 or TRBV12-4 with TRBJ2-1; TRBD1 matches 7 bases. CDR3 length: 14 residues. V shed 3 bases and J 6 bases; nucleotides not matched to a gene: 5. In DNA form, the CDR3 reads TGTGCCAGCAGTTTGGCCAGGGGGAGCAATGAGCAGTTCTTC. This translates into CASSLARGSNEQFF.

In DNA form, the CDR3 reads TGTGCCAGCAGTACAGAGGGTCTGAAGACCCAGTACTTC. This encodes CASSTEGLKTQYF. The chain has TRBV28 and TRBJ2-5; D might be TRBD2 (5 bases). Germline V gene data show CDR1 as MDHEN and CDR2 as SYDVKM. CDR3 length: 13 amino acids. V was clipped by 5 bases and J by 6 bases, with 13 bases between them.

This clonotype is medium-sized in the sample. This chain's CDR3 is CRGGSSYEQYF. The CDR3, as DNA: TGCAGGGGAGGGAGCTCCTACGAGCAGTACTTC. The chain uses TRBV20-1 and TRBJ2-7; 7 bases are a match to TRBD2. The CDR3 runs to 11 residues. Per germline, CDR1 DFQATT and CDR2 SNEGSKA (reference sequence).

In its sample, this clonotype ranks as medium-sized. The chain uses TRBV27 and TRBJ2-7; TRBD1 matches 9 bases. CDR1 is MNHEY and CDR2 is SMNVEV in the germline V gene (reference sequence). The J segment lost 5 bases and the V segment lost 4 bases, leaving 12 bases of the junction unmatched. CDR3 length: 16 residues. CDR3 residues: CASSSFQGTGQHEQYF. CDR3 DNA sequence: TGTGCCAGCAGTTCCTTCCAGGGGACAGGGCAACACGAGCAGTACTTC.

The rearrangement joins TRBV3-1 to TRBJ1-5, with D hard to call. With 0 bases removed from V and 8 bases from J, the gap between germline ends came to 11 bases. Germline CDR1 LGHDT, CDR2 YNNKEL (reference sequence). The CDR3 runs 14 residues. The CDR3 bases are TGTGCCAGCAGCCAAGATCCGGTAATCAAGCCCCAGCATTTT. It codes for CASSQDPVIKPQHF.

By proportion, this clonotype is medium-sized. The chain has TRBV19 and TRBJ2-4; D may correspond to TRBD1 or TRBD2 (5 bases each). The V and J ends lost 2 bases and 0 bases respectively, with 17 bases between them. Germline CDR1 and CDR2: LNHDA and SQIVND (reference sequence). The CDR3 loop spans 18 amino acids. CDR3 bases: TGTGCCAGTAGTATATCGGTTGTTTCGGGGCTAGCCAAAAACATTCAGTACTTC. This codes for CASSISVVSGLAKNIQYF.

Concerning this clonotype itself: A junction end diverges from the germline sequence, so it may reflect a read error. The V gene is TRBV20-1, the J gene TRBJ1-2; no definite D call. This CDR3 spans 12 amino acids. CDR1 is DFQATT, CDR2 SNEGSKA, per germline (reference sequence). In nucleotides, the CDR3 is TGCAGTGCCCCCCCGAATCACTATGGCGACACCTTC. It translates to CSAPPNHYGDTF.

By its share, this clonotype is medium-sized. The genes are TRBV29-1 and TRBJ2-7; 7 bases match TRBD1. Germline CDR1 is SQVTM and CDR2 is ANQGSEA. This CDR3 comprises 12 residues. J gave up 3 bases and V 2 bases, and 1 base lay outside the gene matches. For the CDR3, the DNA is TGCAGCGTTGAAACAGGGGACTACGAGCAGTACTTC. It is translated as CSVETGDYEQYF.

This clonotype is deemed medium-sized. The chain uses TRBV7-9 and TRBJ1-1, with TRBD1 identical over 7 bases. Germline-derived CDR1 and CDR2 are SEHNR and FQNEAQ (reference sequence). This CDR3 spans 14 amino acids. V lost 6 bases to trimming and J lost 4 bases; unmatched junction nucleotides: 8. The CDR3 loop is CASRKTGISTEAFF. As DNA, the CDR3 is TGTGCCAGCAGGAAGACAGGGATAAGCACTGAAGCTTTCTTT.

This clonotype was found many times. The CDR3 sequence: CSASWGTDTQYF. DNA of the CDR3: TGCAGTGCCAGTTGGGGCACAGATACGCAGTATTTT. The genes are TRBV20-1 and TRBJ2-3; no clear D gene. Deletions cut 6 bases from V and 1 base from J, with 8 bases between. The CDR3 sequence is 12 residues long. Germline V lookup: CDR1 DFQATT, CDR2 SNEGSKA (reference sequence).

The CDR3 coding sequence is TGTGCCAGCAGCTTAAAGACTAGCTATGAGCAGTTCTTC. Translation gives CASSLKTSYEQFF. The chain recombines TRBV11-2 with TRBJ2-1, with 7 nucleotides matching TRBD2. The CDR3 sequence is 13 residues long. Germline V gene sequence: CDR1 SGHAT, CDR2 FQNNGV. V lost 2 bases, J lost 8 bases, and 3 bases stayed unmatched.

This clonotype came up once. One end of the junction fails to match germline, which may point to a read error. The CDR3 region is CTSSLYLNTGELFF. In DNA form, the CDR3 reads TGTACCAGCAGCCTTTACTTGAACACCGGGGAGCTGTTTTTT. The V call is TRBV2, the J call TRBJ2-2; D is ambiguous. CDR1 and CDR2 (germline): SNHLY, FYNNEI. The CDR3 has 14 amino acids.

This clonotype was detected only a few times. CDR3 bases: TGTGCCAGCAGCTCTCCTCGCGGCGGGACTTTAACCTACGAGCAGTACTTC. Its translation: CASSSPRGGTLTYEQYF. V is TRBV7-2 and J is TRBJ2-7, with D maybe TRBD2 (6 bases). The V gene lost 4 bases and the J gene lost 2 bases, with 21 bases spanning the gap. The germline V gene encodes CDR1 SGHTA and CDR2 FQGNSA. CDR3 length: 17 residues.

Many counts were recorded for this clonotype. The CDR3 loop reads CASSQGGFEQYF. CDR3 nucleotide sequence: TGTGCCAGCAGCCAAGGAGGGTTCGAGCAGTACTTC. V usage is TRBV3-1 and J usage is TRBJ2-7, with TRBD2 as a possible D gene (5 bases). V was trimmed by 1 base and J by 6 bases, leaving 7 bases between them. CDR3 length: 12 amino acids. CDR1 and CDR2 (germline): LGHDT, YNNKEL (reference sequence).

By share, this clonotype ranks as medium-sized (0.01 to 0.1%). CDR3 amino acids: CASSLVTGATYEQYF. CDR3 DNA sequence: TGTGCCAGCAGTTTAGTCACAGGGGCGACCTACGAGCAGTACTTC. The chain carries TRBV12-3 or TRBV12-4 and TRBJ2-7; 7 nucleotides line up with TRBD1. The CDR3 runs to 15 residues. The trim removed 1 base at V and 2 bases at J, leaving 5 bases unmatched.

Ten or more counts support this clonotype. This sequence joins TRBV10-1 and TRBJ2-3; the match to TRBD1 covers 10 bases. The CDR3 totals 15 residues. CDR1 is WNHNN, CDR2 SYGVQD, per germline (reference sequence). Unmatched junction bases numbered 5, after V lost 5 bases and J lost 3 bases. CDR3 in amino acids: CASSSDRGLTDTQYF. As DNA, the CDR3 is TGCGCCAGCAGTTCCGACAGGGGGCTAACAGATACGCAGTATTTT.

The table lists this clonotype with many counts. The chain carries TRBV5-5 and TRBJ1-1; D perhaps matches TRBD1 (5 bases). This CDR3 has 17 residues. Germline values: CDR1 SGHKS, CDR2 YYEKEE (reference sequence). V lost 0 bases and J 1 base, leaving 16 bases between the germline ends. The CDR3 loop is CASSLGISPGRNTEAFF. In DNA, the CDR3 is TGTGCCAGCAGCTTGGGTATCAGTCCAGGGAGGAACACTGAAGCTTTCTTT.

V and J are TRBV14 and TRBJ2-7, with no clear D. Trimming pared 4 bases from V and 2 bases from J, leaving 3 bases between. This CDR3 has 11 amino acids. CDR1 is SGHDN, CDR2 FVKESK, per germline. As DNA, the CDR3 is TGTGCCAGCAGCCCGCCCTACGAGCAGTACTTC. As protein: CASSPPYEQYF.

The chain combines TRBV5-4 with TRBJ2-6; 8 nucleotides line up with TRBD1. Germline V gene lookup returns CDR1 SGHNT and CDR2 YYREEE (reference sequence). With V trimmed by 3 bases and J by 0 bases, 5 bases remained unmatched. The CDR3 is made up of 17 amino acids. CDR3 nucleotides: TGTGCCAGCAGCTGGACAGGGATCCACTCTGGGGCCAACGTCCTGACTTTC. Amino acid sequence: CASSWTGIHSGANVLTF.

This clonotype was seen a few times. This rearrangement joins TRBV19 to TRBJ2-4; D not resolved. V lost 1 base to trimming and J lost 2 bases, with 3 bases between them. Germline CDR1 is LNHDA and CDR2 is SQIVND (reference sequence). The CDR3 runs 13 residues. The CDR3 spells CASSIATKNIQYF. CDR3 nucleotide sequence: TGTGCCAGTAGTATAGCGACCAAAAACATTCAGTACTTC.

This clonotype was picked up many times. The rearrangement links TRBV18 to TRBJ2-7, with D unclear. Trimming stripped 2 bases from V and 7 bases from J, with 9 bases between. The CDR3 has 12 residues. In germline, CDR1 is KGHSH, CDR2 LQKENI. The CDR3 bases are TGTGCCAGCTCACCAACCGGGCATGAGCAGTACTTC. Its translation is CASSPTGHEQYF.

This clonotype has a handful of counts. The chain employs TRBV6-5 and TRBJ2-7; TRBD1 agrees at 10 bases. The CDR3 covers 16 residues. V dropped 7 bases and J dropped 3; count of bases not matched to a gene: 12. CDR1 and CDR2 (germline): MNHEY, SVGAGI. This chain's CDR3 is CASKLQPTGGVYEQYF. CDR3 coding DNA: TGTGCCAGCAAACTCCAACCGACAGGGGGCGTCTACGAGCAGTACTTC.

The chain has TRBV6-6 and TRBJ2-1; 10 nucleotides agree with TRBD1. Germline CDR1 reads MNHNY; CDR2 reads SVGAGI (reference sequence). This CDR3 contains 13 residues. V was clipped by 8 bases and J by 9 bases; unmatched bases: 7. CDR3 sequence: CASGTGARSEQFF. The CDR3 coding sequence is TGTGCCAGCGGGACAGGGGCGCGGAGTGAGCAGTTCTTC.

Ten or more counts support this clonotype. The chain is built from TRBV2 and TRBJ2-7; D possibly corresponds to TRBD1 (5 bases). Germline lookup yields CDR1 SNHLY and CDR2 FYNNEI. V dropped 11 bases and J dropped 3 bases, with 11 bases sitting between them. The CDR3 runs to 11 residues. CDR3 in DNA: TGTGCCTTCAGGGTTCTCTACGAGCAGTACTTC. Residues: CAFRVLYEQYF.

The genes are TRBV7-2 and TRBJ2-7; D tentatively fits TRBD1 or TRBD2 (6 bases each). The CDR3 is made up of 14 amino acids. Germline V gene lookup returns CDR1 SGHTA and CDR2 FQGNSA. Trimming cost V 3 bases and J 3 bases, with 12 bases left between them. The CDR3 reads CASSLGGSLYEQYF. The CDR3 coding sequence is TGTGCCAGCAGCTTGGGGGGCTCCCTCTACGAGCAGTACTTC.

This clonotype has at least ten counts. This chain links TRBV11-3 with TRBJ1-1; D perhaps matches TRBD1 (6 bases). The CDR3 runs 13 residues. Germline V gives CDR1 SGHNT, CDR2 YENEEA. The germline V and J ends were trimmed by 5 bases and 2 bases, with 9 bases remaining between them. In DNA form, the CDR3 reads TGTGCCAGCAGCAACAGGGATAACACTGAAGCTTTCTTT. Its translation is CASSNRDNTEAFF.

The V and J genes are TRBV15 and TRBJ2-6; a weak D match, TRBD1 (6 bases). Germline CDR1 LNHNV, CDR2 YYDKDF (reference sequence). This CDR3 is built from 16 residues. The V end lost 11 bases, the J end lost 3 bases, and 20 bases lay between the germline ends. The CDR3 protein is CAASDSLGDGANVLTF. The CDR3 DNA reads as TGTGCCGCCTCGGACAGCCTTGGGGATGGGGCCAACGTCCTGACTTTC.

The chain is built from TRBV20-1 and TRBJ2-7; possibly TRBD1 for D (5 bases). The germline CDR1 and CDR2 sequences are DFQATT and SNEGSKA (reference sequence). Trimming took off 7 bases at V and 6 bases at J, with 13 bases between the two ends. This CDR3 is built from 11 residues. The DNA for the CDR3 is TGCAGTGGCAATCAGGGCAGCGAGCAGTACTTC. It is translated as CSGNQGSEQYF.

Sample share makes this clonotype medium-sized. The chain carries TRBV29-1 and TRBJ2-3, with D uncertain. The V end was cut by 5 bases, the J end by 4 bases, with 10 bases between. The CDR3 spans 12 residues. Germline CDR1 SQVTM, CDR2 ANQGSEA. CDR3 DNA: TGCAGCGTTTCCGACGGCGCAGATACGCAGTATTTT. This sequence encodes CSVSDGADTQYF.